This is a list of T cell receptor beta chains from one sample in a study of T cells in localized non-small cell lung cancer. Generated by immunoSEQ multiplex PCR, the TCRdb table keeps only in-frame clones and is missing some. Among tens of thousands of clones listed, roughly 88% were seen once. Sample: peripheral blood mononuclear cells, taken before any cancer treatment. The receptors shown here come from a man aged 35 to 69 with stage III lung adenocarcinoma. CDR3s include the opening cysteine and the closing phenylalanine or tryptophan. A D gene is named only where the DNA matches it firmly. Rows give clone size only sometimes, using once, few, many, or a class for an expanded clone.

clone_size: NA
d_call: TRBD2
v_call: TRBV7-8
j_call: TRBJ2-1
cdr3_nt: TGTGCCAGCAGCTTAGAGCCGGGACTAGCGGCAAACAATGAGCAGTTCTTC
cdr3_aa: CASSLEPGLAANNEQFF

clone_size: NA
d_call: TRBD1
v_call: TRBV2
j_call: TRBJ2-7
cdr3_nt: TGTGCCACCCGACAGGGCGAAATGACCTACGAGCAGTACTTC
cdr3_aa: CATRQGEMTYEQYF

clone_size: NA
d_call: NA
v_call: TRBV6-5
j_call: TRBJ2-2
cdr3_nt: TGTGCCAGCAGGGTCGGCGGGAATTCTGGCGGGGAGCTGTTTTTT
cdr3_aa: CASRVGGNSGGELFF

clone_size: NA
d_call: TRBD1
v_call: TRBV6-1
j_call: TRBJ1-1
cdr3_nt: TGTGCCAGCAGTACGGGGGGCAGGGGGCACACTGAAGCTTTCTTT
cdr3_aa: CASSTGGRGHTEAFF

clone_size: NA
d_call: NA
v_call: TRBV6-6
j_call: TRBJ1-5
cdr3_nt: TGTGCCAGCAGATCCAATCAGCCCCAGCATTTT
cdr3_aa: CASRSNQPQHF

clone_size: NA
d_call: NA
v_call: TRBV19
j_call: TRBJ2-1
cdr3_nt: TGTGCCAGTAGTCCATCGTCGGCAAACAATGAGCAGTTCTTC
cdr3_aa: CASSPSSANNEQFF

clone_size: NA
d_call: NA
v_call: TRBV6-5
j_call: TRBJ1-2
cdr3_nt: TGTGCCAGCAGTTACACCGACCAGGGATATGGCTACACCTTC
cdr3_aa: CASSYTDQGYGYTF

clone_size: NA
d_call: NA
v_call: TRBV18
j_call: TRBJ2-7
cdr3_nt: TGTGCCAGCTCACCACAGAGCCGGCAGCCCTACGAGCAGTACTTC
cdr3_aa: CASSPQSRQPYEQYF

clone_size: NA
d_call: NA
v_call: TRBV7-2
j_call: TRBJ2-5
cdr3_nt: TGTGCCAGCAGCGCATCTCTCCTCCAAGAGACCCAGTACTTC
cdr3_aa: CASSASLLQETQYF

clone_size: NA
d_call: NA
v_call: TRBV5-4
j_call: TRBJ2-7
cdr3_nt: TGTGCCAGCACCAGGGGGGGGACAGGATTATCCTACGAGCAGTACTTC
cdr3_aa: CASTRGGTGLSYEQYF

clone_size: few
d_call: TRBD1
v_call: TRBV6-4
j_call: TRBJ1-1
cdr3_nt: TGTGCCAGCAGTTCCTGGACAGGGTCTGAAGCTTTCTTT
cdr3_aa: CASSSWTGSEAFF

clone_size: NA
d_call: NA
v_call: TRBV7-8
j_call: TRBJ1-2
cdr3_nt: TGTGCCAGCAGCTTAGCGGGCAGGGCTAGTGGCTACACCTTC
cdr3_aa: CASSLAGRASGYTF

clone_size: NA
d_call: NA
v_call: TRBV18
j_call: TRBJ2-7
cdr3_nt: TGTGCCAGCTCATCTCCCTACGAGCAGTACTTC
cdr3_aa: CASSSPYEQYF

clone_size: NA
d_call: NA
v_call: TRBV4-2
j_call: TRBJ1-3
cdr3_nt: TGTGCCAGCAGCCAAGGTAAAGGATTAACTGGAAACACCATATATTTT
cdr3_aa: CASSQGKGLTGNTIYF

clone_size: NA
d_call: TRBD2
v_call: TRBV9
j_call: TRBJ2-5
cdr3_nt: TGTGCCAGCAGCGTAGGACTAGCGGACCTACAAGAGACCCAGTACTTC
cdr3_aa: CASSVGLADLQETQYF

clone_size: NA
d_call: NA
v_call: TRBV7-9
j_call: TRBJ2-6
cdr3_nt: TGTGCCAGCAGTTCCCGGACAGCTGGGGCCAACGTCCTGACTTTC
cdr3_aa: CASSSRTAGANVLTF

clone_size: NA
d_call: NA
v_call: TRBV5-1
j_call: TRBJ1-1
cdr3_nt: TGCGCCAGCAGCTTGCCTGGACAAGGAAACACTGAAGCTTTCTTT
cdr3_aa: CASSLPGQGNTEAFF

clone_size: NA
d_call: TRBD1
v_call: TRBV5-6
j_call: TRBJ1-3
cdr3_nt: TGTGCCAGCAGCTTTTCAGGGGGCGCTGGAAACACCATATATTTT
cdr3_aa: CASSFSGGAGNTIYF

clone_size: NA
d_call: NA
v_call: TRBV7-2
j_call: TRBJ1-3
cdr3_nt: TGTGCCAGCAGCTTACAGAGCCGCTCTGGAAACACCATATATTTT
cdr3_aa: CASSLQSRSGNTIYF

clone_size: NA
d_call: TRBD1
v_call: TRBV14
j_call: TRBJ2-7
cdr3_nt: TGTGCCAGCAGCCGGTTCACCGGGACAGGGGGCTACGAGCAGTACTTC
cdr3_aa: CASSRFTGTGGYEQYF